Reported below is one TCR beta chain. Germline CDR1 GTSNPN, CDR2 SVGIG (reference sequence). Trimming removed 0 bases from V and 7 bases from J; junction bases left unmatched: 5. CDR3 length equals 15 residues. With 60 Vbeta and 13 Jbeta primers, the PCR was carried out. Assay used: immunoSEQ multiplex PCR; TCRdb lists only in-frame clones, some missing. The sample table includes approximately 50,000 clones. These data originate in a study of cytomegalovirus exposure and HLA in healthy donors. Sequenced sample: PBMCs. The origin of this receptor is a female donor in good health and CMV-seronegative. The chain is built from TRBV30 and TRBJ2-2, with 10 bases identical to TRBD1. The CDR3 loop reads CAWSVLDRGRGELFF. The CDR3 DNA follows: TGTGCCTGGAGTGTTCTCGACAGGGGGCGCGGGGAGCTGTTTTTT.